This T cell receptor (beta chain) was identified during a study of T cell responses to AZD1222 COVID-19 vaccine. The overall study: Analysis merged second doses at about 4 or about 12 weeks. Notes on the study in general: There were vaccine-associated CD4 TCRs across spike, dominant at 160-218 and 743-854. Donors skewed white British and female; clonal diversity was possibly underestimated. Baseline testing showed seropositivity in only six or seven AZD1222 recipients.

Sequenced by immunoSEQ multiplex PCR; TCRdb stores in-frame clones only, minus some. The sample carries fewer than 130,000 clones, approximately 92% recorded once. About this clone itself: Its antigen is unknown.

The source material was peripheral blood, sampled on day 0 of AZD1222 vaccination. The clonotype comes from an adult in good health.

The CDR3 region is CASSPGQANEQFF. The CDR3 DNA reads TGTGCCAGCAGCCCAGGACAGGCCAATGAGCAGTTCTTC. The chain joins TRBV7-7 to TRBJ2-1, with 7 bases fitting TRBD1. The CDR3 is made up of 13 amino acids. J was trimmed by 6 bases and V by 5 bases; bases with no gene match: 4. Germline values: CDR1 SSHAT, CDR2 FNYEAQ (reference sequence).